The clone carrying this T cell receptor beta chain was picked up a small number of times. Antigen: not known. This sample was taken from a study of cytomegalovirus exposure and HLA in healthy donors. Points from the study as a whole: The authors later found HLA-associated TCR beta chains more clonally expanded than equally common others.

This PCR relied on a set of 60 Vbeta primers and 13 Jbeta primers. The protocol was immunoSEQ multiplex PCR, while the TCRdb copy is restricted to in-frame clones and leaves out a portion. The profile shows 180,000 or so clones, 60% to 80% of them singletons. Samples came from healthy bone marrow donors. V lost 4 bases and J 6 bases, leaving 21 bases between the germline ends. There are 16 residues in the CDR3. The sequenced sample consisted of PBMCs. The rearrangement joins TRBV23-1 to TRBJ1-2; D is unclear. TRBV23-1 is an ORF, and what it does is uncertain. This TCR derives from a man aged 45-60 years in good health and CMV-seropositive. CDR3 protein: CASSLEADGEPNGYTF. CDR3 sequence (DNA): TGCGCCAGCAGTCTCGAGGCGGACGGGGAACCCAATGGCTACACCTTC.